The sequence of this T cell receptor beta chain was determined in a study of patients and donors after allogeneic stem cell transplantation. TCRdb analysed the RT-PCR reads with MiXCR anew, one entry per CDR3 protein. In the table there are 150,000 to 250,000 distinct CDR3 sequences, 40% to 45% of which are singletons. The CDR3 runs 14 residues. In germline, CDR1 is MNHEY, CDR2 SMNVEV (reference sequence). The junction had 5 bases not matched to a gene; V was cut back by 5 bases and J by 2 bases. This sequence was found in a human donor who was either an allogeneic HSCT recipient or a stem cell or donor lymphocyte infusion donor (not recorded which). It is not recorded whose cells these are; they may come from a transplant donor. Sequences were obtained from blood, either unsorted or a sorted T cell fraction (not recorded which). The chain employs TRBV27 and TRBJ2-7; 8 bases are a match to TRBD1. CDR3 nucleotide sequence: TGTGCCAGCAGTACGAGGGACAGGCCCTACGAGCAGTACTTC. This encodes CASSTRDRPYEQYF.